Below are 5 T cell receptor beta chains sequenced from a single sample in a study of T cells in Graves' hyperthyroidism and ophthalmopathy (dated 2019 in TCRdb). The protocol used for the library was multiplex PCR. Sequencing relied on an Illumina HiSeq 2000. TCR beta CDR3 regions were amplified from RNA transcripts. A first-round RT-PCR of the TCR CDR3 used the HTBI primer set with the Qiagen OneStep RT-PCR kit. TCRdb itself trimmed the public reads at Q25 with fastp, ran MiXCR and retained productive beta chains. Rows are combined by CDR3 protein, so each entry shows the most common genes and DNA. This sample holds about 500,000 distinct CDR3 sequences; about 15% were observed only once. Of the sample, roughly 15% falls within the top ten clones. Sequencing was carried out using blood. These receptors were taken from a woman under 30 with Graves' ophthalmopathy.

There are many counts of this clonotype. V gene TRBV11-2 combines with J gene TRBJ2-5; TRBD1 matches 8 bases. V lost 3 bases, J lost 6 bases, and 12 bases stayed unmatched. CDR3 length: 16 residues. Per germline, CDR1 SGHAT and CDR2 FQNNGV. DNA for the CDR3: TGTGCCAGCAGCTTTTCAAGGACAGGGTGGCAAAAGACCCAGTACTTC. Translated, it gives CASSFSRTGWQKTQYF.

This clonotype was picked up one time. A much larger clone differs by one base, so this may be a read error. The CDR3 end shows no conserved phenylalanine or tryptophan, and so a read error is likely. V gene TRBV18 combines with J gene TRBJ1-5; 7 bases are shared with TRBD1. CDR3 length equals 15 residues. V lost 4 bases and J lost 3; bases outside the gene matches: 6. CDR1 and CDR2 from the germline V gene are KGHSH and LQKENI. In DNA, the CDR3 is TGTGCCAGCTCACTAACACAGGGGCTCAATCAGCCCCAGCATTCT. Protein sequence: CASSLTQGLNQPQHS.

This clonotype was detected ten times or more. The rearrangement links TRBV3-1 to TRBJ2-1, with D uncertain. V lost 0 bases, J lost 1 base, and 4 bases lay in between. Germline V gives CDR1 LGHDT, CDR2 YNNKEL (reference sequence). The CDR3 has 14 amino acids. CDR3 protein: CASSQEGSYNEQFF. The CDR3, as DNA: TGTGCCAGCAGCCAAGAAGGGTCCTACAATGAGCAGTTCTTC.

This chain uses TRBV28 with TRBJ2-7; no firm D call. Germline values: CDR1 MDHEN, CDR2 SYDVKM. There are 15 residues in the CDR3. Trimming removed 6 bases at V and 3 bases at J, with 18 bases between. Written as DNA, the CDR3 is TGTGCCAGCAGGAATGACATTCCTGGCTACTACGAGCAGTACTTC. Its protein product is CASRNDIPGYYEQYF.

As for this clonotype: Since the CDR3 does not end with the conserved phenylalanine or tryptophan, this likely comes from a read error. V gene TRBV18 combines with J gene TRBJ2-1, with 12 bases that match TRBD2. The CDR3 spans 17 residues. V lost 3 bases and J lost 4; bases outside the gene matches: 7. CDR1 is KGHSH and CDR2 is LQKENI in the germline V gene. CDR3 nucleotide sequence: TGTGCCAGCTCACCCCGGCAGGGACTAGCGGGTTACAATGAGCAGTTCCTC. It yields the protein CASSPRQGLAGYNEQFL.